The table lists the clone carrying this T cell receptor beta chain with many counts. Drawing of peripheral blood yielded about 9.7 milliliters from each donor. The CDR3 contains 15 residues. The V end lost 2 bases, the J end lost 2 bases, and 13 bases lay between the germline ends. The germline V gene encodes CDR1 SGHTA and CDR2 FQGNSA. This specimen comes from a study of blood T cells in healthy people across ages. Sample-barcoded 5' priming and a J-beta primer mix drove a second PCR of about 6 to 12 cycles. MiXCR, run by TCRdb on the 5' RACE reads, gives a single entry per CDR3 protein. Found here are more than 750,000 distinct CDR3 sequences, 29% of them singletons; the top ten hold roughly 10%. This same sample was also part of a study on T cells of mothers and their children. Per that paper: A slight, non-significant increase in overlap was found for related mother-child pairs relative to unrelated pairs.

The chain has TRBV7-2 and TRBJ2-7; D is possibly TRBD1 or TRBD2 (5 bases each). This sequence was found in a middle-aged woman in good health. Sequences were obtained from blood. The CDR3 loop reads CASSLRGAGTYEQYF. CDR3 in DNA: TGTGCCAGCAGCTTACGAGGGGCCGGAACCTACGAGCAGTACTTC. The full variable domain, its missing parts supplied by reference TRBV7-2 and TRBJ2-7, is GAGVSQSPSNKVTEKGKDVELRCDPISGHTALYWYRQSLGQGLEFLIYFQGNSAPDKSGLPSDRFSAERTGGSVSTLTIQRTQQEDSAVYLCASSLRGAGTYEQYFGPGTRLTVT.